The T cell receptor beta chain under discussion was sequenced for a study of shared clonotypes between healthy human individuals. TCRdb keeps only in-frame clones here, not all; method: immunoSEQ multiplex PCR. Of about 2 million clones in the sample, just under 95% were seen once. The junction had 5 bases not matched to a gene; V was cut back by 3 bases and J by 6 bases. CDR3 length: 13 amino acids. Germline lookup yields CDR1 SGHDT and CDR2 YYEEEE. General study findings and limits: A limitation of the genetic and exposure-history diversity represented arose from few donors. Relative to memory subsets, naive subsets generally showed larger estimated richness. Naive CD4 clonotypes overlapped across a few donors at approximately 5%.

Of note for this clone: The antigen is undetermined.

Selected positively for CCR7 and CD45RO-negative, naive CD8 cells excluded terminally differentiated effector memory CD45RA+ cells. The J gene is TRBJ2-7, the V gene TRBV5-6, with 8 nucleotides matching TRBD2. Sequenced: naive CD8+ T cells sorted from blood. This receptor was identified in a man younger than 30 in good health. The CDR3 DNA follows: TGTGCCAGCAGCTGGACTAGCTCGGGCGAGCAGTACTTC. This sequence encodes CASSWTSSGEQYF.